This T cell receptor beta chain stems from a study of Graves' ophthalmopathy and Graves' hyperthyroidism. Beta-chain TCR CDR3 regions were amplified from RNA transcripts. HTBI primers served in a first-round RT-PCR, which a second-round multiplex PCR followed. TCRdb reanalysed the multiplex PCR reads using MiXCR and keeps one entry per CDR3 protein. The table has 200,000 to 300,000 distinct CDR3 sequences, around 45% seen once. The CDR3 runs to 13 residues. The germline CDR1 and CDR2 sequences are SEHNR and FQNEAQ (reference sequence). The trim removed 8 bases at V and 4 bases at J, leaving 6 bases unmatched.

The rearrangement uses TRBV7-9 and TRBJ2-3; TRBD2 matches 7 bases. Input material: peripheral blood. This sequence originates from an adult man with Graves' ophthalmopathy. Written as DNA, the CDR3 is TGTGCCAGCGGTGCGGGAGCGCCAGATACGCAGTATTTT. Translated, it gives CASGAGAPDTQYF.